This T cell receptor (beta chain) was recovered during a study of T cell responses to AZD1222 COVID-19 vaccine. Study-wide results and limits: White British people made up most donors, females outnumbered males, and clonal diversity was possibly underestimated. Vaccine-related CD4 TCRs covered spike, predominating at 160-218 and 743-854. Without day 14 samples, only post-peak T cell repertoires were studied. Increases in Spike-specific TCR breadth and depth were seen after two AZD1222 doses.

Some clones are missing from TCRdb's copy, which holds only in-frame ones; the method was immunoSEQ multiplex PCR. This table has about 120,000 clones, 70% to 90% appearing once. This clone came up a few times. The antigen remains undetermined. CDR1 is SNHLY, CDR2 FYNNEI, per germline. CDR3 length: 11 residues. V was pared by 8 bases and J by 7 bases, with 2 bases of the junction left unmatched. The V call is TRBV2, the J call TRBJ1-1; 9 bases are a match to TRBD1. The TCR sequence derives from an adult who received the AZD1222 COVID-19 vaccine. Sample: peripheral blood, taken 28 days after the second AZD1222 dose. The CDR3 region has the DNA TGTGCCAGCGGGACAGGGTTTGAAGCTTTCTTT. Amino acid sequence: CASGTGFEAFF.